Detailed here is one T cell receptor beta chain. Its antigen is unknown. The source of the sample is a study of cytomegalovirus exposure and HLA in healthy donors. Study-level results: Presence/absence results assume similar sequencing depth per donor, which may not hold. Most sequenced TCRs were rare (though some public TCRs occurred in many donors). It was confirmed in vitro that a few of the CMV-associated chains were specific for CMV antigens.

Vbeta (60) and Jbeta (13) primers were used in the PCR. Generated by immunoSEQ multiplex PCR, the TCRdb table keeps only in-frame clones and is missing some. The sample contains about 170,000 clones, about 80% of which appear only once. Germline CDR1 reads LNHDA; CDR2 reads SQIVND (reference sequence). The CDR3 is 16 amino acids. Unmatched junction bases numbered 5, after V lost 3 bases and J lost 0 bases. What was sequenced was PBMCs. V usage is TRBV19 and J usage is TRBJ1-3; 7 nucleotides align to TRBD1. This receptor was taken from a young woman in good health and CMV-seropositive. The DNA for the CDR3 is TGTGCCAGTAGTATGGAGGGGACAGTCTCTGGAAACACCATATATTTT. The encoded protein is CASSMEGTVSGNTIYF.